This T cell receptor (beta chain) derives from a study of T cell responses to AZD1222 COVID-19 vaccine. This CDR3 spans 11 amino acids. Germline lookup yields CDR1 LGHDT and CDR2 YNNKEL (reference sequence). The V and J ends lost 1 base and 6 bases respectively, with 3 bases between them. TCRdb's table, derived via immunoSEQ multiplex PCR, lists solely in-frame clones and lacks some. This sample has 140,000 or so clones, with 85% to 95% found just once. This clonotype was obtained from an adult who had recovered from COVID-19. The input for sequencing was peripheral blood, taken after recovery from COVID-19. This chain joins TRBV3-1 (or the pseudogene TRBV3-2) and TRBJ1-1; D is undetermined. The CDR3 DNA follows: TGTGCCAGCAGCCAAGGAGCTGAAGCTTTCTTT. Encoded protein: CASSQGAEAFF.